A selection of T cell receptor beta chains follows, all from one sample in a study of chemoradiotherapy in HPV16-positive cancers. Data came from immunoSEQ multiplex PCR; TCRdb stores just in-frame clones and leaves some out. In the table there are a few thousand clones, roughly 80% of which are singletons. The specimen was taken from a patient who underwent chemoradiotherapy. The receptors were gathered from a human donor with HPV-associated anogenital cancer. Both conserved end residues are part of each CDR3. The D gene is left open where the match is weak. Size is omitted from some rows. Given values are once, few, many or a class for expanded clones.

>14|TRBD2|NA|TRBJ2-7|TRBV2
TGTGCCAGCAGTGATCTAGCGGGGAACTACGAGCAGTACTTC
CASSDLAGNYEQYF
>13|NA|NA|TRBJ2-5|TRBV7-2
TGTGCCAGCAGCCCCTTCTTGGGACCCGCGCGGTACTTC
CASSPFLGPARYF
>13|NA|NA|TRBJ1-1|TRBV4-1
TGCGCCAGCCGCCGTGGGGAGAGCACTGAAGCTTTCTTT
CASRRGESTEAFF
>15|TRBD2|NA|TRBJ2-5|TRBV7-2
TGTGCCAGCAGCTCGCAGCGGGGGGAGGGGGAGACCCAGTACTTC
CASSSQRGEGETQYF
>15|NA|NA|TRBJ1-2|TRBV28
TGTGCCAGCAGTTCCCCCCTCAGGGCTCGATATGGCTACACCTTC
CASSSPLRARYGYTF
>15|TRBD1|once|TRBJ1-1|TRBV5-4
TGTGCCAGCAGCTCGCCCGGGACAGGGAACACTGAAGCTTTCTTT
CASSSPGTGNTEAFF
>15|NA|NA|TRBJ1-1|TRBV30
TGTGCCTGGACTTTTGTTGACAGTATGAACACTGAAGCTTTCTTT
CAWTFVDSMNTEAFF
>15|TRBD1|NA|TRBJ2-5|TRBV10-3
TGTGCCATCAGTGACCCCGGACAGGGGGTGCAGACCCAGTACTTC
CAISDPGQGVQTQYF
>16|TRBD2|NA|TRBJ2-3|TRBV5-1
TGCGCCAGCAGCTTGTTGGCTAGCGGGGGGTCAAATACGCAGTATTTT
CASSLLASGGSNTQYF
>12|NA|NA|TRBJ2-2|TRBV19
TGTGCCAGTTGGGCCTACACCGGGGAGCTGTTTTTT
CASWAYTGELFF
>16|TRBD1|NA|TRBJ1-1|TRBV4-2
TGTGCCAGCAGCCAAGAGACAGGGGATCGAACACCTGAAGCTTTCTTT
CASSQETGDRTPEAFF
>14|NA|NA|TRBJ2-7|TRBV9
TGTGCCAGCAGCGTAGTGGGGGGCTCCTACGAGCAGTACTTC
CASSVVGGSYEQYF
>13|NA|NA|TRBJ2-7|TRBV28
TGTGCCAGCAGCCTGGCTACTCCCTACGAGCAGTACTTC
CASSLATPYEQYF
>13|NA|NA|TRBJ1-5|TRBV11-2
TGTGCCAGCAGCTTAGCAGGGAATCAGCCCCAGCATTTT
CASSLAGNQPQHF
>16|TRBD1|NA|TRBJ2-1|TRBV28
TGTGCCAGCAGTACCGGCCGGGACAGATCCTACAATGAGCAGTTCTTC
CASSTGRDRSYNEQFF
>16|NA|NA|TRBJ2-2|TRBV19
TGTGCCAGTAGCCCTAGGGGGTGGGCGAACACCGGGGAGCTGTTTTTT
CASSPRGWANTGELFF